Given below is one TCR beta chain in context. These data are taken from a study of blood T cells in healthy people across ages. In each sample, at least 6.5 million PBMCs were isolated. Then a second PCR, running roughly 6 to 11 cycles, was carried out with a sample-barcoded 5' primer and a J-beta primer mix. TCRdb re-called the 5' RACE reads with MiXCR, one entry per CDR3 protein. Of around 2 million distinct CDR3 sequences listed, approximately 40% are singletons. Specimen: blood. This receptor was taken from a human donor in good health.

CDR3 amino acids: CASSHEGRDEQFF. The DNA of the CDR3 is TGTGCCAGCAGTCATGAAGGCCGAGATGAGCAGTTCTTC. This chain joins TRBV12-3 or TRBV12-4 and TRBJ2-1; D call uncertain. Trimming removed 5 bases at V and 8 bases at J, with 13 bases between. The CDR3 spans 13 residues.